The 4 T cell receptor beta chains reported below all come from one sample, sequenced in a study of identical twins. TCRdb independently ran MiXCR on the 5' RACE reads; one entry per CDR3 protein. Of some 1,700,000 distinct CDR3 sequences listed, roughly a third are singletons. Sequencing was carried out using cord blood. The receptors come from a newborn girl in good health.

The chain's CDR3 is CASSLGSGNGGYTF. The CDR3, as DNA: TGTGCCAGCAGCTTAGGTTCCGGGAACGGTGGCTACACCTTC. The chain carries TRBV7-2 and TRBJ1-2; D gene uncertain. CDR3 length: 14 residues. Germline V gene data show CDR1 as SGHTA and CDR2 as FQGNSA. V was pared by 1 base and J by 7 bases, with 13 bases between. The whole variable domain, remainder taken from reference TRBV7-2 and TRBJ1-2, is GAGVSQSPSNKVTEKGKDVELRCDPISGHTALYWYRQSLGQGLEFLIYFQGNSAPDKSGLPSDRFSAERTGGSVSTLTIQRTQQEDSAVYLCASSLGSGNGGYTFGSGTRLTVV.

Worth noting for this clonotype: This may stem from a read error, because a much larger clone lies one nucleotide away. CDR3 region: CASSLDGGDNEQFF. CDR3 nucleotides: TGCGCCAGCAGCTTGGACGGGGGGGACAATGAGCAGTTCTTC. The rearrangement uses TRBV5-1 and TRBJ2-1; TRBD2 matches 8 bases. Germline V CDR1 and CDR2: SGHRS, YFSETQ. V lost 0 bases and J lost 5; bases outside the gene matches: 1. The CDR3 is made up of 14 amino acids. Using reference TRBV5-1 and TRBJ2-1 for the parts outside the CDR3, the full variable domain is KAGVTQTPRYLIKTRGQQVTLSCSPISGHRSVSWYQQTPGQGLQFLFEYFSETQRNKGNFPGRFSGRQFSNSRSEMNVSTLELGDSALYLCASSLDGGDNEQFFGPGTRLTVL.

This clonotype turned up a few times. Germline is not matched at one junction end, which may reflect a read error. The chain links TRBV20-1 to TRBJ1-2; D uncertain. Germline lookup yields CDR1 DFQATT and CDR2 SNEGSKA (reference sequence). The CDR3 contains 13 residues. CDR3 sequence reads: CSARDRVDYSYTF. In DNA, the CDR3 is TGCAGTGCTAGAGATCGGGTGGACTATAGCTACACCTTC.

Details on this clonotype: The junction and the germline gene differ at one end; a read error may be behind it. The V gene is TRBV6-5, the J gene TRBJ2-1; D not certain. This CDR3 spans 12 amino acids. Germline V gene sequence: CDR1 MNHEY, CDR2 SVGAGI. As DNA, the CDR3 is TGTGCCAGCTCTGCTGGCTACGATGAGCAGTTCTTC. Encoded protein: CASSAGYDEQFF.